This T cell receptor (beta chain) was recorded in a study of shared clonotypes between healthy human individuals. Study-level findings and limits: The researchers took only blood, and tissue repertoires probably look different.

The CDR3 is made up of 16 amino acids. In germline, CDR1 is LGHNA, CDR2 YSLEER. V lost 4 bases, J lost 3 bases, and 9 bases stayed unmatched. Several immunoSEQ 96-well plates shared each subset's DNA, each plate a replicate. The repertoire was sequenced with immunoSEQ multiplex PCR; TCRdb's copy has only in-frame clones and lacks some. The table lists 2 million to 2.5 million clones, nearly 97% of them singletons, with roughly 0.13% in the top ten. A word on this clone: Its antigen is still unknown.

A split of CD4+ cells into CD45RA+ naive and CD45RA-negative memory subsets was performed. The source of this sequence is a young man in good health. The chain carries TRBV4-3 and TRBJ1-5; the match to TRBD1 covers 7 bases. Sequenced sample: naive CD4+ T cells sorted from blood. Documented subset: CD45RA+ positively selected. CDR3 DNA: TGCGCCAGCAGCCCCTCAGGCGGGACAGTCAATCAGCCCCAGCATTTT. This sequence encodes CASSPSGGTVNQPQHF.